The rows below give T cell receptor beta chains drawn from one sample of a study of T cell responses to AZD1222 COVID-19 vaccine. Profiled with immunoSEQ multiplex PCR; TCRdb holds only in-frame clones, not every one. The profile shows roughly 100,000 clones, around 89% of them singletons. The starting material was peripheral blood, obtained on day 0 of AZD1222 vaccination. Receptors were obtained from an adult in good health. The CDR3 runs from the conserved cysteine through the conserved F or W. Clone size is not always given. Where it is, it says once, few, many or a class for expanded clones.

>TRBV6-5|.|TRBJ1-2
CASSPTGGGYGYTF
>TRBV19|.|TRBJ1-5
CASSRGVVMASNQPQHF
>TRBV5-4|.|TRBJ2-7
CASSRTAGPGYEQYF
>TRBV4-2|.|TRBJ2-3
CASSQGWTGGGDTQYF
>TRBV7-8|once|TRBJ2-7
CASSLVGQYF
>TRBV20-1|.|TRBJ1-6
CSASLAGTGGSSPLHF
>TRBV5-1|.|TRBJ2-7
CASSLIGQSYEQYF
>TRBV5-1|.|TRBJ1-4
CASRAGTQTEKLFF
>TRBV27|.|TRBJ2-1
CASRSRGASYNEQFF
>TRBV28|.|TRBJ2-5
CASSLGGGMVPKTQYF
>TRBV18|few|TRBJ1-1
CASSPANTEAFF
>TRBV6-5|.|TRBJ1-2
CASSYHTGDSGYTF
>TRBV6-5|.|TRBJ1-2
CASRRDRGFGYGYTF
>TRBV4-3|.|TRBJ2-3
CASSQDREGDTQYF